The 7 T cell receptor beta chains in this list originate from one sample, sequenced in a study of T cell responses to AZD1222 COVID-19 vaccine. Clones were read by immunoSEQ multiplex PCR, and TCRdb kept only the in-frame ones, dropping some. The sample has 150,000 or so clones; 90% are singletons. Sequenced here: peripheral blood, sampled on day 0 of AZD1222 vaccination. These receptors were obtained from an adult in good health.

This clone has a single count. This chain links TRBV28 with TRBJ1-6, with 7 positions matching TRBD1. V dropped 2 bases and J dropped 0; count of bases not matched to a gene: 4. In germline, CDR1 is MDHEN, CDR2 SYDVKM. This CDR3 is built from 17 residues. CDR3 DNA: TGTGCCAGCAGTTTAGTGACAGGGAGCTCCTATAATTCACCCCTCCACTTT. This encodes CASSLVTGSSYNSPLHF.

The J gene is TRBJ1-2, the V gene TRBV21-1; the D call TRBD1 from the table was never checked on the DNA. TRBV21-1 is tagged as a pseudogene. The CDR3 totals 14 residues. The CDR3 DNA is TGTGCCAGCAGCAGGCAGGGCTCTAACTATGGCTACACCTTC. Its protein product is CASSRQGSNYGYTF.

This clone was observed a handful of times. The rearrangement joins TRBV28 to TRBJ1-1, with 7 bases lining up with TRBD1. J was trimmed by 0 bases and V by 3 bases; bases with no gene match: 16. CDR3 size: 19 residues. Germline CDR1 is MDHEN and CDR2 is SYDVKM. The CDR3 protein is CASSFLVPNPGTVNTEAFF. The CDR3 coding sequence is TGTGCCAGCAGTTTTTTAGTCCCCAACCCCGGGACAGTGAACACTGAAGCTTTCTTT. Using reference TRBV28 and TRBJ1-1 for the parts outside the CDR3, the full variable domain is DVKVTQSSRYLVKRTGEKVFLECVQDMDHENMFWYRQDPGLGLRLIYFSYDVKMKEKGDIPEGYSVSREKKERFSLILESASTNQTSMYLCASSFLVPNPGTVNTEAFFGQGTRLTVV.

The chain carries TRBV27 and TRBJ2-5, with D possibly being TRBD1 (6 bases). In germline, CDR1 is MNHEY, CDR2 SMNVEV (reference sequence). This CDR3 spans 15 amino acids. Trimming shortened V by 6 bases and J by 2 bases, and 16 bases separated the two germline ends. CDR3 sequence reads: CASSPHSDRQETQYF. The CDR3 region has the DNA TGTGCCAGCAGCCCCCATTCAGACAGGCAAGAGACCCAGTACTTC.

V gene TRBV6-2 or TRBV6-3 combines with J gene TRBJ2-7; TRBD2 matches 8 bases. This CDR3 contains 14 residues. The germline CDR1 and CDR2 sequences are MNHEY and SVGEGT. J lost 7 bases, V lost 2 bases, and 7 bases had no gene match. CDR3 amino acids: CASSYLRPGGEQYF. The DNA of the CDR3 is TGTGCCAGCAGTTACCTCCGACCGGGGGGGGAGCAGTACTTC.

DNA of the CDR3: TGTGCTAGTGGTCCCGACAGCGGTCCTAGTCATGGCTACACCTTC. Protein product: CASGPDSGPSHGYTF. V is TRBV12-5 and J is TRBJ1-2; TRBD1 might be the D (5 bases). V was pared by 5 bases and J by 6 bases, with 19 bases between. Per germline, CDR1 LGHNT and CDR2 FRNRAP. The CDR3 covers 15 residues.

The V call is TRBV11-3, the J call TRBJ2-2; TRBD2 is a possible D gene (5 bases). Trimming removed 6 bases at V and 1 base at J, with 15 bases between. The CDR3 is 16 residues long. Germline CDR1 is SGHNT and CDR2 is YENEEA. In DNA, the CDR3 is TGTGCCAGCAGACGAGAGGGCCTGGGGAACACCGGGGAGCTGTTTTTT. This gives the protein CASRREGLGNTGELFF.